This TCR beta chain was identified during a study of human T cells and chemical hapten exposure. Time point described: healthy volunteer bleed at 6 weeks. Total RNA was isolated from whole blood that had not been fractionated. This clonotype was counted between two and nine times. Individual cDNA molecules had unique molecular identifiers attached to them by the library. TCRdb itself ran the RACE reads through MiXCR, one entry per CDR3 protein. The sample shows 35,000 to 50,000 distinct CDR3 sequences, around 3.4% of them seen only once. The sample comprised whole blood. The receptor comes from a human donor in good health. Some clones in this sample may be carry-over from other donors' samples.

CDR3 nucleotides: TGCAGCGTTGTTGACCCGTCCAGGAGAGCTTTCTTT. Encoded protein: CSVVDPSRRAFF. This chain connects TRBV29-1 to TRBJ1-1, with D hard to call. Germline V lookup: CDR1 SQVTM, CDR2 ANQGSEA. Trimming removed 4 bases at V and 10 bases at J, with 16 bases between. The CDR3 is 12 amino acids.